These T cell receptor beta chains were read from a single sample in a study of T cell responses to AZD1222 COVID-19 vaccine. Some clones are missing from TCRdb's copy, which holds only in-frame ones; the method was immunoSEQ multiplex PCR. In the table there are roughly 98,000 clones, approximately 90% of which are singletons. The sequencing here drew on peripheral blood, taken on day 0 of AZD1222 vaccination. Receptor source: an adult in good health. CDR3s include the opening cysteine and the closing phenylalanine or tryptophan. Fields, in order: CDR3 length, D gene, clone size, V gene, J gene, CDR3 protein, CDR3 DNA. A D gene is named only where the DNA matches it firmly. The size of a clone is reported for some rows only, either as once, few or many, or as a class for expanded clones.

15	NA	NA	TRBV10-3	TRBJ1-1	CAISDRWGMNTEAFF	TGTGCCATCAGCGACAGGTGGGGCATGAACACTGAAGCTTTCTTT
14	TRBD2	NA	TRBV4-1	TRBJ2-3	CASSQSGRADTQYF	TGCGCCAGCAGCCAAAGCGGGAGGGCAGATACGCAGTATTTT
12	NA	few	TRBV30	TRBJ1-1	CAWSPSLSEAFF	TGTGCCTGGAGTCCATCATTATCTGAAGCTTTCTTT
16	NA	NA	TRBV6-2/TRBV6-3	TRBJ1-1	CASSSVDAPYTAGAFF	TGTGCCAGCAGTTCTGTAGACGCCCCATATACCGCGGGTGCTTTCTTT
16	TRBD1	NA	TRBV5-1	TRBJ2-5	CASSLAGTGGKETQYF	TGCGCCAGCAGCTTGGCCGGGACAGGGGGCAAGGAGACCCAGTACTTC
15	NA	NA	TRBV7-9	TRBJ1-1	CASSLVGHLNTEAFF	TGTGCCAGCAGCTTAGTGGGACACTTGAACACTGAAGCTTTCTTT
12	NA	NA	TRBV21-1	TRBJ1-6	CASSNPNSPLHF	TGTGCCAGCAGCAATCCGAATTCACCCCTCCACTTT
11	NA	NA	TRBV19	TRBJ1-2	CASRDNYGYTF	TGTGCCAGCAGAGATAACTATGGCTACACCTTC
15	TRBD1	NA	TRBV6-5	TRBJ1-5	CASSLSTGRNQPQHF	TGTGCCAGCAGTCTTTCGACAGGGCGGAATCAGCCCCAGCATTTT
13	NA	few	TRBV7-9	TRBJ2-7	CASSFSPGVEQYF	TGTGCCAGCAGCTTCTCCCCGGGAGTCGAGCAGTACTTC
14	NA	NA	TRBV2	TRBJ2-7	CASTTLEVTYEQYF	TGTGCCAGCACTACCTTAGAAGTAACCTACGAGCAGTACTTC
14	TRBD1	once	TRBV7-9	TRBJ1-2	CASSTGQAGGGYTF	TGTGCCAGCAGCACGGGACAGGCAGGTGGGGGCTACACCTTC
13	NA	NA	TRBV14	TRBJ1-6	CASSQVKDSPLHF	TGTGCCAGCAGCCAAGTTAAGGACTCACCCCTCCACTTT
15	TRBD2	NA	TRBV9	TRBJ2-3	CASSTGGVFPDTQYF	TGTGCCAGCAGCACCGGGGGGGTGTTTCCAGATACGCAGTATTTT
15	NA	NA	TRBV6-1	TRBJ1-5	CASSEPGQSNQPQHF	TGTGCCAGCAGTGAACCTGGGCAGAGCAATCAGCCCCAGCATTTT
14	NA	NA	TRBV11-3	TRBJ1-4	CASSRGATNEKLFF	TGTGCCAGCAGCCGGGGGGCAACTAATGAAAAACTGTTTTTT
15	TRBD1	NA	TRBV27	TRBJ2-6	CASRETGAGANVLTF	TGTGCCAGCAGGGAGACAGGGGCTGGGGCCAACGTCCTGACTTTC
14	NA	NA	TRBV21-1	TRBJ1-2	CASSIGTGVFGYTF	TGTGCCAGCAGCATCGGGACAGGGGTGTTCGGCTACACCTTC
14	NA	NA	TRBV9	TRBJ2-2	CASSARSNTGELFF	TGTGCCAGCAGCGCGCGGTCGAACACCGGGGAGCTGTTTTTT
15	NA	NA	TRBV5-5	TRBJ1-5	CASSLNRRGNQPQHF	TGTGCCAGCAGCTTGAATCGACGGGGCAATCAGCCCCAGCATTTT
15	NA	NA	TRBV10-1	TRBJ1-1	CASLGAEGWNTEAFF	TGCGCCTCTCTCGGGGCAGAGGGTTGGAACACTGAAGCTTTCTTT
13	TRBD1	NA	TRBV4-3	TRBJ2-3	CASSGTGGDTQYF	TGCGCCAGCAGCGGGACAGGAGGGGATACGCAGTATTTT
15	NA	NA	TRBV12-5	TRBJ1-4	CASAPAGAANEKLFF	TGTGCTAGTGCCCCCGCGGGGGCCGCTAATGAAAAACTGTTTTTT
13	NA	NA	TRBV6-2/TRBV6-3	TRBJ2-1	CASSSGGLNEQFF	TGTGCCAGCAGTTCCGGGGGGCTGAATGAGCAGTTCTTC
14	NA	NA	TRBV7-2	TRBJ2-2	CASSFGGPFGELFF	TGTGCCAGCAGCTTCGGGGGGCCTTTTGGGGAGCTGTTTTTT
15	NA	NA	TRBV9	TRBJ2-3	CASSVGWGQGDTQYF	TGTGCCAGCAGCGTAGGGTGGGGGCAGGGAGATACGCAGTATTTT
14	TRBD1	NA	TRBV2	TRBJ1-6	CASRVTGFDSPLHF	TGTGCCAGCAGGGTGACAGGGTTCGATTCACCCCTCCACTTT
12	NA	NA	TRBV19	TRBJ2-7	CASSRLVGEQYF	TGTGCCAGTAGTAGACTAGTTGGGGAGCAGTACTTC
15	NA	NA	TRBV6-5	TRBJ1-5	CASSPPGGANQPQHF	TGTGCCAGCAGTCCCCCTGGGGGCGCGAATCAGCCCCAGCATTTT
16	NA	NA	TRBV7-2	TRBJ2-5	CASSLGDSDYQETQYF	TGTGCCAGCAGCTTAGGAGACTCGGATTACCAAGAGACCCAGTACTTC
13	NA	NA	TRBV6-5	TRBJ1-4	CASSYTPSEKLFF	TGTGCCAGCAGTTACACCCCCAGTGAAAAACTGTTTTTT
14	NA	NA	TRBV7-9	TRBJ2-4	CASSPALAKNIQYF	TGTGCCAGCAGCCCCGCCCTAGCCAAAAACATTCAGTACTTC
14	NA	NA	TRBV5-6	TRBJ2-1	CASSDISSYNEQFF	TGTGCCAGCAGTGACATCAGCTCCTACAATGAGCAGTTCTTC
12	NA	NA	TRBV7-2	TRBJ2-5	CASSQTRETQYF	TGTGCCAGCAGCCAAACCCGAGAGACCCAGTACTTC
17	TRBD1	once	TRBV24-1	TRBJ2-3	CATSESTGQGLADTQYF	TGTGCCACCAGTGAGTCAACGGGACAGGGCCTCGCAGATACGCAGTATTTT
16	TRBD1	once	TRBV5-8	TRBJ1-5	CASSLATGTGGQPQHF	TGTGCCAGCAGCTTGGCCACCGGGACAGGGGGTCAGCCCCAGCATTTT
15	NA	NA	TRBV6-5	TRBJ1-1	CASSYSGTVNTEAFF	TGTGCCAGCAGTTACTCCGGGACGGTGAACACTGAAGCTTTCTTT